The present TCR beta chain was sequenced within a study of blood T cell repertoires in COVID-19. Study overall: Sources were T cells, B-cell-depleted T cells, or PBMCs; the material itself was cDNA or gDNA.

Patients of the Seattle cohort, enrolled during active infection, were followed longitudinally. Germline loops: CDR1 MNHEY, CDR2 SVGAGI. V gave up 5 bases and J gave up 0 bases, with 11 bases separating them. CDR3 length: 15 residues. Method: immunoSEQ multiplex PCR; TCRdb's copy keeps in-frame clones and lacks some. The table records about 180,000 clones, more than 75% of them present only once. The sample taken for sequencing was peripheral blood. This clonotype was sampled from a person aged 65-85 years with COVID-19, enrolled during active disease. This sequence joins TRBV6-5 and TRBJ1-5; D is undetermined. The chain's CDR3 is CASSLGTYSNQPQHF. The CDR3 DNA reads as TGTGCCAGCAGTCTTGGCACGTATAGCAATCAGCCCCAGCATTTT.